These 20 T cell receptor beta chains were sequenced from one sample in a study of cytomegalovirus exposure and HLA in healthy donors (dated by TCRdb to 2017 to 2019). The library was generated by the immunoSEQ multiplex PCR assay. The multiplex PCR relied on a mix of 60 forward primers for TCR Vbeta segments and 13 reverse primers for TCR Jbeta segments. TCRdb provides this immuneACCESS table in a form limited to in-frame rearrangements. Some clones are lacking; in checked studies, under half of them reflect an unresolved V gene, and why the rest are absent is not known. The sample profile shows a few hundred thousand clones; 80% of them were found once. The ten largest clones add up to approximately 0.3% of the sample. The sequenced sample was PBMCs. The source of these receptors is a girl aged 2-9 years in good health and CMV-seronegative.

The J gene is TRBJ2-2, the V gene TRBV19; 7 nucleotides agree with TRBD2. Germline-derived CDR1 and CDR2 are LNHDA and SQIVND (reference sequence). The CDR3 runs 16 residues. The junction had 8 bases not matched to a gene; V was cut back by 6 bases and J by 1 base. CDR3 sequence: CASSPGTKKNTGELFF. CDR3 nucleotides: TGTGCCAGTAGCCCTGGGACTAAGAAGAACACCGGGGAGCTGTTTTTT.

The rearrangement joins TRBV9 to TRBJ2-2; D is unresolved. This CDR3 is 12 amino acids long. Germline CDR1 is SGDLS and CDR2 is YYNGEE. Between the trimmed V and J ends, which lost 3 bases and 2 bases, there was a span of 2 bases. The CDR3 coding sequence is TGTGCCAGCAGCGCAAACACCGGGGAGCTGTTTTTT. Its translation: CASSANTGELFF. The full variable domain, in which reference TRBV9 and TRBJ2-2 provide the parts outside the CDR3, is DSGVTQTPKHLITATGQRVTLRCSPRSGDLSVYWYQQSLDQGLQFLIQYYNGEERAKGNILERFSAQQFPDLHSELNLSSLELGDSALYFCASSANTGELFFGEGSRLTVL.

This clone was counted a few times. The rearrangement joins TRBV4-1 to TRBJ1-5, with TRBD1 matching over 8 bases. J gave up 2 bases and V 2 bases, and 5 bases lay outside the gene matches. This CDR3 has 16 amino acids. Germline CDR1 reads MGHRA; CDR2 reads YSYEKL. In DNA, the CDR3 is TGCGCCAGCAGCCAAAGGACAGGGTATGGCAATCAGCCCCAGCATTTT. Its translation is CASSQRTGYGNQPQHF.

The chain is built from TRBV7-2 and TRBJ1-2; 12 positions agree with TRBD1. The germline CDR1 and CDR2 sequences are SGHTA and FQGNSA. The CDR3 runs to 15 residues. The V gene end was trimmed by 4 bases and the J gene end by 7 bases; junction bases not matched to a gene: 7. The CDR3 DNA sequence: TGTGCCAGCAGCTATACCGGGACAGGGGGCGGTGGCTACACCTTC. This sequence encodes CASSYTGTGGGGYTF.

The V call is TRBV2, the J call TRBJ2-1, with 8 positions matching TRBD1. V was pared by 7 bases and J by 6 bases, with 17 bases of the junction left unmatched. The length of the CDR3 is 17 residues. Germline assignment: CDR1 SNHLY and CDR2 FYNNEI. CDR3 region: CASKPTPGGDYINEQFF. CDR3 DNA: TGTGCCAGCAAGCCCACCCCAGGGGGCGATTACATCAATGAGCAGTTCTTC.

This sequence joins TRBV5-1 and TRBJ2-2; the match to TRBD2 covers 8 bases. The CDR3 runs 15 residues. Germline assignment: CDR1 SGHRS and CDR2 YFSETQ. V lost 7 bases, J lost 8 bases, and 13 bases stayed unmatched. CDR3 sequence (DNA): TGCGCCAGCCGAACTAGCGGTCTTCCGACGGGGGAGCTGTTTTTT. Translating it yields CASRTSGLPTGELFF.

V usage is TRBV6-5 and J usage is TRBJ1-4; D is perhaps TRBD1 (5 bases). This CDR3 spans 14 amino acids. Trimming cost V 6 bases and J 10 bases, with 18 bases left between them. In germline, CDR1 is MNHEY, CDR2 SVGAGI. CDR3 DNA: TGTGCCAGCAGGCCCGACGGGGGAATGGGAAAACTGTTTTTT. Translating gives CASRPDGGMGKLFF.

The chain uses TRBV13 and TRBJ2-2, with 9 positions matching TRBD2. Germline CDR1 reads PRHDT; CDR2 reads FYEKMQ (reference sequence). V was pared by 8 bases and J by 5 bases, with 12 bases of the junction left unmatched. CDR3 length: 16 residues. The CDR3 is CASSTKTSGRTGELFF. CDR3 bases: TGTGCCAGCTCGACGAAGACTAGCGGACGGACCGGGGAGCTGTTTTTT.

This chain uses TRBV5-1 with TRBJ2-1; 7 bases map to TRBD1. J gave up 9 bases and V 4 bases, and 7 bases lay outside the gene matches. This CDR3 spans 13 amino acids. In germline, CDR1 is SGHRS, CDR2 YFSETQ. CDR3 amino acids: CASSPEGATEQFF. DNA for the CDR3: TGCGCCAGCAGCCCCGAGGGGGCGACTGAGCAGTTCTTC.

The J gene is TRBJ2-3, the V gene TRBV4-1; 8 bases match TRBD2. The ends lost 7 bases at V and 4 bases at J; junction bases unmatched: 16. Germline V gene lookup returns CDR1 MGHRA and CDR2 YSYEKL. CDR3 length equals 17 residues. CDR3 loop: CASTPVSGDMRADTQYF. The DNA for the CDR3 is TGCGCCAGCACCCCTGTTAGCGGGGACATGAGGGCAGATACGCAGTATTTT.

The rearrangement links TRBV18 to TRBJ2-7; 10 bases fit TRBD2. V dropped 5 bases and J dropped 0; count of bases not matched to a gene: 4. This CDR3 comprises 15 residues. Germline V gives CDR1 KGHSH, CDR2 LQKENI. The CDR3 region is CASSYPSGSSYEQYF. The DNA of the CDR3 is TGTGCCAGCTCATACCCTAGCGGGAGCTCCTACGAGCAGTACTTC.

This chain links TRBV7-9 with TRBJ1-1; 11 nucleotides agree with TRBD1. This CDR3 is 16 amino acids long. Per germline, CDR1 SEHNR and CDR2 FQNEAQ (reference sequence). With 5 bases clipped from V and 2 bases from J, the junction kept 7 bases outside the gene matches. The CDR3 DNA reads as TGTGCCAGCAGCACTTGGACAGGGGGCCCAAACACTGAAGCTTTCTTT. Its translation is CASSTWTGGPNTEAFF.

In its sample, this clone was seen a few times. The chain is built from TRBV6-6 and TRBJ2-5, with D hard to call. CDR1 is MNHNY and CDR2 is SVGAGI in the germline V gene (reference sequence). The CDR3 covers 14 residues. V was clipped by 0 bases and J by 2 bases, with 7 bases between them. The CDR3 sequence is CASSYSSEQETQYF. The CDR3 nucleotides read TGTGCCAGCAGTTACTCCAGCGAACAAGAGACCCAGTACTTC.

V usage is TRBV28 and J usage is TRBJ1-4; D possibly corresponds to TRBD1 (5 bases). From germline, CDR1 is MDHEN and CDR2 SYDVKM. CDR3 length equals 15 residues. V shed 4 bases and J shed 4 bases, with 13 bases lying between them. The CDR3 loop is CASSSMGLFNEKLFF. DNA for the CDR3: TGTGCCAGCAGTTCCATGGGACTGTTTAATGAAAAACTGTTTTTT.

This clone was counted between two and nine times. The rearrangement links TRBV18 to TRBJ2-1; 8 nucleotides align to TRBD1. The CDR3 runs 18 residues. Germline V gives CDR1 KGHSH, CDR2 LQKENI. J lost 4 bases, V lost 3 bases, and 14 bases had no gene match. Written as DNA, the CDR3 is TGTGCCAGCTCACCGCCGAACAAAAGACAGGGGACTTACAATGAGCAGTTCTTC. It is translated as CASSPPNKRQGTYNEQFF.

The CDR3 DNA sequence: TGTGCCAGCAGTCCCCACCCTAGCGGACCCTCCTACGAGCAGTACTTC. It encodes CASSPHPSGPSYEQYF. This rearrangement joins TRBV28 to TRBJ2-7; TRBD2 aligns across 7 bases. CDR3 length equals 16 residues. The germline gives CDR1 MDHEN, CDR2 SYDVKM. V was clipped by 5 bases and J by 0 bases; unmatched bases: 10.

CDR3 protein: CASSQDFTSGSGNTGELFF. CDR3 nucleotide sequence: TGCGCCAGCAGCCAAGATTTTACTAGCGGGAGTGGAAACACCGGGGAGCTGTTTTTT. This chain links TRBV4-1 with TRBJ2-2; 11 positions agree with TRBD2. This CDR3 region has 19 residues. V trimming: 0 bases; J trimming: 2 bases; junction bases outside the gene matches: 8. Germline CDR1 MGHRA, CDR2 YSYEKL.

The rearrangement joins TRBV7-9 to TRBJ1-1, with TRBD1 identical over 7 bases. This CDR3 is 15 amino acids long. V shed 3 bases and J 6 bases; nucleotides not matched to a gene: 10. Germline V gene lookup returns CDR1 SEHNR and CDR2 FQNEAQ (reference sequence). The CDR3 coding sequence is TGTGCCAGCAGCTTTCACAGGGGCGGGATGGCTGAAGCTTTCTTT. Translating it yields CASSFHRGGMAEAFF.

The rearrangement links TRBV11-1 to TRBJ2-7; 11 nucleotides agree with TRBD2. The germline CDR1 and CDR2 sequences are SGHAT and FQDESV (reference sequence). This CDR3 has 14 residues. J was trimmed by 4 bases and V by 5 bases; bases with no gene match: 4. In nucleotides, the CDR3 is TGTGCCAGCAGCCCCTCTAGCGGGGGGTACGAGCAGTACTTC. It encodes CASSPSSGGYEQYF.

The chain has TRBV7-9 and TRBJ1-4; D gene uncertain. V was cut by 0 bases and J by 0 bases, with 11 bases left in between. Germline CDR1 SEHNR, CDR2 FQNEAQ (reference sequence). The CDR3 is 17 residues long. Here the CDR3 DNA reads TGTGCCAGCAGCTTAGCGCGAATTTATGCAACTAATGAAAAACTGTTTTTT. Protein: CASSLARIYATNEKLFF.